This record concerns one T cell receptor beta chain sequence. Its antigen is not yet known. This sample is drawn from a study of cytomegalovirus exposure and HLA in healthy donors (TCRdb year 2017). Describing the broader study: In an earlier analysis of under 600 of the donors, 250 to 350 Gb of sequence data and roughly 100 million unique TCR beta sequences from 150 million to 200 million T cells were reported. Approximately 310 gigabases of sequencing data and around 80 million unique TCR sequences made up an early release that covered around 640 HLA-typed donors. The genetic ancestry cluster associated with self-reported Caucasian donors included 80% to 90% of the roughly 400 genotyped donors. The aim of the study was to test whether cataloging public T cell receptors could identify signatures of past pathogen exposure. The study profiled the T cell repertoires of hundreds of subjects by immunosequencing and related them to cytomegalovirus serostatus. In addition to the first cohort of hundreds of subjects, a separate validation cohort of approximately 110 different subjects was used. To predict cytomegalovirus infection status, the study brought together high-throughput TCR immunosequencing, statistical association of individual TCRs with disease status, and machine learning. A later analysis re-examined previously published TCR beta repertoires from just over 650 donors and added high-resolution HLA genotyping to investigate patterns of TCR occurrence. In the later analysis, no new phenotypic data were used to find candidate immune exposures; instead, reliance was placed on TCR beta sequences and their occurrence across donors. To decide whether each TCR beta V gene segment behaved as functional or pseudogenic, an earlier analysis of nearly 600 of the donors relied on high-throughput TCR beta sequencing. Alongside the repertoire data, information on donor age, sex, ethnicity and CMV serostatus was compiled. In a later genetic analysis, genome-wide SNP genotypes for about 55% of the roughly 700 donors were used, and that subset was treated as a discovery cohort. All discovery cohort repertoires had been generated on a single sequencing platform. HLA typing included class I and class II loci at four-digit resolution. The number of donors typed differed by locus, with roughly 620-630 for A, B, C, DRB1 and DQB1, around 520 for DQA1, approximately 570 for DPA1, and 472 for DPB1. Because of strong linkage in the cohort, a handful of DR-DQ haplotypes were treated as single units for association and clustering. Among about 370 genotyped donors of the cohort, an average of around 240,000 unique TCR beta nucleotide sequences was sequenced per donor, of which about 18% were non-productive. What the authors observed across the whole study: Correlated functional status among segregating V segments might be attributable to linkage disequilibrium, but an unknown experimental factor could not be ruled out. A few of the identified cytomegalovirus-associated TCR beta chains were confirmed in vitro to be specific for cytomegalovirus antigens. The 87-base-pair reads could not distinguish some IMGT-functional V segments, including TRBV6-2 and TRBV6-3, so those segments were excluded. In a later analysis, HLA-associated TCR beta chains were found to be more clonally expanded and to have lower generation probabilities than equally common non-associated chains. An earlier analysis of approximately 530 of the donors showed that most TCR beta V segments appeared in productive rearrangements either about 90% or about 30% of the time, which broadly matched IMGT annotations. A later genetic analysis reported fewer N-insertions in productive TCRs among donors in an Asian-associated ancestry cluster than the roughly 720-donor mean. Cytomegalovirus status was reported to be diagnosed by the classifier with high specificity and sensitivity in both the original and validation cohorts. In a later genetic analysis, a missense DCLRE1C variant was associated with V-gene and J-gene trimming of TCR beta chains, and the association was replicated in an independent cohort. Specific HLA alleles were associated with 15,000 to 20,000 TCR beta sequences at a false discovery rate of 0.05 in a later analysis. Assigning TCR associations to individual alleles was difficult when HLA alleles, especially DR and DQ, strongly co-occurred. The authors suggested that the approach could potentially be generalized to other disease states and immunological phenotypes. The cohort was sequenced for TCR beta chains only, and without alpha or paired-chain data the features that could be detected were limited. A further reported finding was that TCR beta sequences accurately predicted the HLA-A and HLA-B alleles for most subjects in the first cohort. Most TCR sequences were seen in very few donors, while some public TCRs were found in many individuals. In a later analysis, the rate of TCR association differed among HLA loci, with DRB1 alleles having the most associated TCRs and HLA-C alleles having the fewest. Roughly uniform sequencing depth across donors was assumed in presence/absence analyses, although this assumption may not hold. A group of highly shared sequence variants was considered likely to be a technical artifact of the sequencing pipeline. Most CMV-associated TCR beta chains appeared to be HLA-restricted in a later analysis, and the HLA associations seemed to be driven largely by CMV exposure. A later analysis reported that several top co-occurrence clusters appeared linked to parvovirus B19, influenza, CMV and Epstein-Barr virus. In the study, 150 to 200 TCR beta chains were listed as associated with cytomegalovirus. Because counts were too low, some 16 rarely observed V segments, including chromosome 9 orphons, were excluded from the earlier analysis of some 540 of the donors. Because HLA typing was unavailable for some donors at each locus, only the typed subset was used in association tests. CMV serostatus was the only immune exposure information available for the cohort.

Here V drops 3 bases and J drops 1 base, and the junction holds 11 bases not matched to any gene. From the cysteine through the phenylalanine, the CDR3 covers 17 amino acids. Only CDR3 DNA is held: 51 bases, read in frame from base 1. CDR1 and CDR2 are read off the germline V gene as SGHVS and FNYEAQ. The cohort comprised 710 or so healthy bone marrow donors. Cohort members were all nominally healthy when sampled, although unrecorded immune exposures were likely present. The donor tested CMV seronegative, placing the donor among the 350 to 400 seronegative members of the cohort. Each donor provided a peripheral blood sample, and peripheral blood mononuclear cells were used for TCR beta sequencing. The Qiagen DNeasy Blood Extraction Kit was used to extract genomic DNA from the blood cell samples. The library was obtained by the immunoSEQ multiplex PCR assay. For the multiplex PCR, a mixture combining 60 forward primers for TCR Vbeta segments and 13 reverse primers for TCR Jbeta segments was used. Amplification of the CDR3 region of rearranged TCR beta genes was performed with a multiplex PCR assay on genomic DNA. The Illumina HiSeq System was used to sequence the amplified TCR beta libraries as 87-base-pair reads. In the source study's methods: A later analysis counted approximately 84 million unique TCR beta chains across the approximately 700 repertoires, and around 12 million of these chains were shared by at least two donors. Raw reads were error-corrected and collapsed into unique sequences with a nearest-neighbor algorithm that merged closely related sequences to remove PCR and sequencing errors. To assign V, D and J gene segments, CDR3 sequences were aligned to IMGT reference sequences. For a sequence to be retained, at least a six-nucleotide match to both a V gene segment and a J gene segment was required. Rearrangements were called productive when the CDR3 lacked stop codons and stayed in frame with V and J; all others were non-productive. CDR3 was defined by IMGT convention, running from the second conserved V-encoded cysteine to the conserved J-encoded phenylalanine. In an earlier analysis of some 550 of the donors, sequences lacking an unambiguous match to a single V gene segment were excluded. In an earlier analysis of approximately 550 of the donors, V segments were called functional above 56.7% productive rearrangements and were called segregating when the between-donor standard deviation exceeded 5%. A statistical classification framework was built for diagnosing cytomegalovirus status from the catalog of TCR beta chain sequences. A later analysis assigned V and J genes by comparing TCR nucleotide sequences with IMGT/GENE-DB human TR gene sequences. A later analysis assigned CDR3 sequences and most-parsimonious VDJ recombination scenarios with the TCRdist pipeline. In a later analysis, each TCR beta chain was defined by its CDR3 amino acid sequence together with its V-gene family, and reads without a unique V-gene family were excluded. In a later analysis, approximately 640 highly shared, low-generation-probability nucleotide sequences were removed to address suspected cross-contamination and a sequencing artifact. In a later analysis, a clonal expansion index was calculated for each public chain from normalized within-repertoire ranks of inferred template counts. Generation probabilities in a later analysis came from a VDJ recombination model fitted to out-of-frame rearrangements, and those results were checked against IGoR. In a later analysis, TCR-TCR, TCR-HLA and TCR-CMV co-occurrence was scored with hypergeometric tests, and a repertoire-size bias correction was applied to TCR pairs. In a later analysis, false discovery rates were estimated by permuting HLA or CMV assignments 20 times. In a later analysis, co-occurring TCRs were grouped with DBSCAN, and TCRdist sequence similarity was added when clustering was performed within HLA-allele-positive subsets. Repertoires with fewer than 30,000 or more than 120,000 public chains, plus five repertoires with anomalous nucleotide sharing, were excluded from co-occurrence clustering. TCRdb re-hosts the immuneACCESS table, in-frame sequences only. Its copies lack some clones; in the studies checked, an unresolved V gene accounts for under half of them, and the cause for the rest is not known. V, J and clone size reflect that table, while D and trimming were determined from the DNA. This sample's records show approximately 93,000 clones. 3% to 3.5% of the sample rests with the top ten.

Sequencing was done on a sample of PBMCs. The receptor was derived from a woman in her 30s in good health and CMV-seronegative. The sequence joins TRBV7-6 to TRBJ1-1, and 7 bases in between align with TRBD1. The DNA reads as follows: TGTGCCAGCAGCTTTTCCGTCAGGGGGATGAGGAACACTGAAGCTTTCTTT. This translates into CASSFSVRGMRNTEAFF. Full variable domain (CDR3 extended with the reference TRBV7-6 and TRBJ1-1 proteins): GAGVSQSPRYKVTKRGQDVALRCDPISGHVSLYWYRQALGQGPEFLTYFNYEAQQDKSGLPNDRFSAERPEGSISTLTIQRTEQRDSAMYRCASSFSVRGMRNTEAFFGQGTRLTVV.